This passage covers 24 T cell receptor beta chains from one sample sequenced in a study of shared clonotypes between healthy human individuals. Terminally differentiated effector memory CD45RA+ cells were excluded from the naive CD8 cells, which were CD45RO-negative and positively selected for CCR7. Libraries were prepared by immunoSEQ multiplex PCR; TCRdb keeps only in-frame clonotypes and omits some of them. Found here are millions of clones, around 93% of them singletons; the top ten hold roughly 1.7%. Sequencing was performed on naive CD8+ T cells from PBMCs. The receptors derive from a young man in good health. Some clones in this sample may be carry-over from other donors' samples.

The rearrangement uses TRBV4-1 and TRBJ2-7, with 13 bases lining up with TRBD2. CDR3 size: 16 residues. Germline V CDR1 and CDR2: MGHRA, YSYEKL. The ends lost 4 bases at V and 4 bases at J; junction bases unmatched: 7. As DNA, the CDR3 is TGCGCCAGCAGCCTCCGGACTAGCGGGAGTATGTACGAGCAGTACTTC. Translating gives CASSLRTSGSMYEQYF.

This clone was seen just once. The chain recombines TRBV13 with TRBJ1-1, with D unresolved. The V gene's germline CDR1 is PRHDT and CDR2 FYEKMQ (reference sequence). The V end was cut by 3 bases, the J end by 6 bases, with 8 bases between. This CDR3 spans 12 amino acids. DNA of the CDR3: TGTGCCAGCAGCTTCTCGGTTGCTGAAGCTTTCTTT. This codes for CASSFSVAEAFF.

The chain uses TRBV5-4 and TRBJ2-3, with 8 bases aligning to TRBD2. The J segment lost 2 bases and the V segment lost 1 base, leaving 6 bases of the junction unmatched. This CDR3 spans 16 amino acids. Germline lookup yields CDR1 SGHNT and CDR2 YYREEE (reference sequence). CDR3: CASSLKREFITDTQYF. DNA for the CDR3: TGTGCCAGCAGCTTGAAGCGGGAGTTCATCACAGATACGCAGTATTTT.

The V call is TRBV19, the J call TRBJ2-7, with D maybe TRBD1 (6 bases). V dropped 10 bases and J dropped 1 base, with 14 bases sitting between them. CDR1 is LNHDA and CDR2 is SQIVND in the germline V gene (reference sequence). The CDR3 covers 13 residues. DNA of the CDR3: TGTGCCACCAGGCCGACAGGTTCCTACGAGCAGTACTTC. Its protein product is CATRPTGSYEQYF.

V usage is TRBV27 and J usage is TRBJ1-1; D not certain. V was trimmed by 3 bases and J by 0 bases, leaving 11 bases between them. Germline V gene sequence: CDR1 MNHEY, CDR2 SMNVEV (reference sequence). The CDR3 totals 15 residues. The CDR3 loop reads CASSLSSWMNTEAFF. In DNA form, the CDR3 reads TGTGCCAGCAGTTTGTCATCTTGGATGAACACTGAAGCTTTCTTT.

This chain uses TRBV6-1 with TRBJ2-2; the match to TRBD2 covers 7 bases. Germline CDR1 reads MNHNS; CDR2 reads SASEGT. J was trimmed by 4 bases and V by 6 bases; bases with no gene match: 8. This CDR3 contains 15 residues. CDR3 amino acids: CASRVGPGGTGELFF. The CDR3 DNA sequence: TGTGCCAGCAGGGTCGGACCGGGAGGCACCGGGGAGCTGTTTTTT.

The chain has TRBV18 and TRBJ2-1; 13 bases agree with TRBD2. Trimming cost V 5 bases and J 6 bases; bases outside gene matches: 10. Germline V gene lookup returns CDR1 KGHSH and CDR2 LQKENI. The CDR3 has 17 amino acids. The CDR3 sequence is CASSGTGLAGLANEQFF. The CDR3 DNA is TGTGCCAGCTCAGGAACGGGACTAGCGGGATTAGCCAATGAGCAGTTCTTC.

V and J are TRBV15 and TRBJ1-1; D is ambiguous. V was cut by 2 bases and J by 4 bases, with 14 bases left in between. This CDR3 spans 15 amino acids. The V gene's germline CDR1 is LNHNV and CDR2 YYDKDF (reference sequence). The CDR3 DNA reads TGTGCCACCAGCAGACCCCAAATTAGATCCACTGAAGCTTTCTTT. This gives the protein CATSRPQIRSTEAFF.

The J gene is TRBJ1-1, the V gene TRBV28, with D unresolved. Germline assignment: CDR1 MDHEN and CDR2 SYDVKM. The V end lost 4 bases, the J end lost 6 bases, and 6 bases lay between the germline ends. The CDR3 runs 11 residues. CDR3 in amino acids: CASSSEAEAFF. CDR3 DNA sequence: TGTGCCAGCAGTTCGGAGGCTGAAGCTTTCTTT.

This chain connects TRBV14 to TRBJ2-3, with no clear D. Germline V CDR1 and CDR2: SGHDN, FVKESK. Between the trimmed V and J ends, which lost 1 base and 4 bases, there was a span of 6 bases. The CDR3 spans 13 residues. CDR3 in amino acids: CASSQGVADTQYF. CDR3 in DNA: TGTGCCAGCAGCCAAGGCGTGGCAGATACGCAGTATTTT.

This sequence joins TRBV7-3 and TRBJ2-2, with D hard to call. This CDR3 is built from 13 residues. The V end lost 5 bases, the J end lost 8 bases, and 12 bases lay between the germline ends. CDR1 is SGHTA and CDR2 is FQGTGA in the germline V gene. The CDR3 nucleotides read TGTGCCAGCAGCCCCGGTCTTTCGGGGGAGCTGTTTTTT. This translates into CASSPGLSGELFF.

The chain uses TRBV7-4 and TRBJ1-5; D possibly corresponds to TRBD1 (6 bases). V dropped 5 bases and J dropped 6 bases, with 23 bases sitting between them. CDR3 size: 17 residues. CDR1 and CDR2 (germline): SGHVT, SQSDAQ. The CDR3 is CASSPESLQGSFQPQHF. CDR3 DNA sequence: TGTGCCAGCAGCCCGGAGAGTTTACAGGGCTCATTTCAGCCCCAGCATTTT.

This clone was detected once. The chain links TRBV6-5 to TRBJ2-5; D remains ambiguous. CDR1 MNHEY and CDR2 SVGAGI come from the germline V gene. The CDR3 is 12 amino acids. The germline V and J ends were trimmed by 4 bases and 8 bases, with 11 bases remaining between them. Here the CDR3 reads CASSSLDTTQYF. CDR3 coding DNA: TGTGCCAGCAGTTCCTTAGACACTACCCAGTACTTC.

The chain recombines TRBV6-1 with TRBJ1-2; possibly TRBD1 for D (6 bases). The germline CDR1 and CDR2 sequences are MNHNS and SASEGT. V shed 8 bases and J shed 7 bases, with 26 bases lying between them. The CDR3 runs to 16 residues. The CDR3 loop is CASCVNRDKIFCGYTF. In DNA, the CDR3 is TGTGCCAGCTGTGTGAACCGGGACAAAATTTTTTGTGGCTACACCTTC.

This chain joins TRBV29-1 and TRBJ2-7, with 9 bases fitting TRBD1. Germline V gene lookup returns CDR1 SQVTM and CDR2 ANQGSEA. CDR3 length: 15 residues. After removal of 4 bases from V and 6 bases from J, the junction contained 13 bases not matched to a gene. CDR3 bases: TGCAGCGTTGGTTCCCCCGGGACAGGGTACGCCGAGCAGTACTTC. Protein: CSVGSPGTGYAEQYF.

The V gene is TRBV7-2, the J gene TRBJ2-3; TRBD2 matches at 10 bases. CDR1 is SGHTA and CDR2 is FQGNSA in the germline V gene. The ends lost 6 bases at V and 5 bases at J; junction bases unmatched: 5. This CDR3 spans 14 amino acids. The chain's CDR3 is CASSPSGRGDTQYF. The CDR3 bases are TGTGCCAGCAGTCCTAGCGGGAGAGGAGATACGCAGTATTTT.

V and J are TRBV7-2 and TRBJ2-7; the match to TRBD2 covers 11 bases. CDR1 is SGHTA, CDR2 FQGNSA, per germline. Trimming removed 5 bases from V and 6 bases from J; junction bases left unmatched: 12. This CDR3 spans 16 amino acids. The CDR3 DNA sequence: TGTGCCAGCAGCCCCAGACTAGCGGGAAACTGGGTCGAGCAGTACTTC. Its translation is CASSPRLAGNWVEQYF.

The rearrangement uses TRBV11-2 and TRBJ2-7, with 10 bases lining up with TRBD1. Germline V gene sequence: CDR1 SGHAT, CDR2 FQNNGV. Trimming at V came to 6 bases and at J to 5 bases, leaving 7 bases not matched to a gene. The length of the CDR3 is 14 residues. CDR3 loop: CASRDRGGLNEQYF. The CDR3 coding sequence is TGTGCCAGCAGGGACAGGGGGGGTTTAAACGAGCAGTACTTC.

The CDR3 region is CASGPGQYQETQYF. Written as DNA, the CDR3 is TGTGCTAGTGGTCCCGGACAGTACCAAGAGACCCAGTACTTC. This chain joins TRBV12-5 and TRBJ2-5; the D gene is possibly TRBD1 (6 bases). The CDR3 is made up of 14 amino acids. Trimming took off 5 bases at V and 0 bases at J, with 10 bases between the two ends. Germline CDR1 and CDR2: LGHNT and FRNRAP.

The table lists this clone with a count of one. This chain uses TRBV7-2 with TRBJ2-5; 12 bases agree with TRBD2. Germline V gene data show CDR1 as SGHTA and CDR2 as FQGNSA. Trimming at V came to 5 bases and at J to 0 bases, leaving 10 bases not matched to a gene. The CDR3 loop spans 18 amino acids. The CDR3 DNA follows: TGTGCCAGCAGCAACGGACTAGCGGGGCGAATTCACCAAGAGACCCAGTACTTC. It yields the protein CASSNGLAGRIHQETQYF.

The chain carries TRBV7-9 and TRBJ2-5; TRBD1 agrees at 7 bases. J was trimmed by 5 bases and V by 6 bases; bases with no gene match: 12. Germline V CDR1 and CDR2: SEHNR, FQNEAQ (reference sequence). The CDR3 runs to 15 residues. The CDR3 region has the DNA TGTGCCAGCAGGGGACAGACGCCGTCTCGGGAGACCCAGTACTTC. Encoded protein: CASRGQTPSRETQYF. The whole variable domain, remainder taken from reference TRBV7-9 and TRBJ2-5, is DTGVSQNPRHKITKRGQNVTFRCDPISEHNRLYWYRQTLGQGPEFLTYFQNEAQLEKSRLLSDRFSAERPKGSFSTLEIQRTEQGDSAMYLCASRGQTPSRETQYFGPGTRLLVL.

J is TRBJ2-1 and V is TRBV5-1; no clear D gene. Germline V gene sequence: CDR1 SGHRS, CDR2 YFSETQ. The V end was cut by 0 bases, the J end by 5 bases, with 21 bases between. This CDR3 spans 18 amino acids. The CDR3 region has the DNA TGCGCCAGCAGCTTGGACGTCGTCCCCCAGAGAAGTAACAATGAGCAGTTCTTC. It yields the protein CASSLDVVPQRSNNEQFF.

In its sample, this clone was seen once. V usage is TRBV6-1 and J usage is TRBJ1-5, with D perhaps matching TRBD1 (5 bases). V lost 2 bases and J lost 0, with 11 bases in between. Germline lookup yields CDR1 MNHNS and CDR2 SASEGT. CDR3 length: 16 amino acids. CDR3 residues: CASSEMAGYSNQPQHF. The CDR3 DNA follows: TGTGCCAGCAGTGAAATGGCAGGGTATAGCAATCAGCCCCAGCATTTT.

The CDR3 here is CASSGVQGANEQFF. CDR3 bases: TGTGCCAGCAGCGGGGTACAGGGGGCAAATGAGCAGTTCTTC. The chain uses TRBV13 and TRBJ2-1, with TRBD1 matching 9 bases. The CDR3 sequence is 14 residues long. Unmatched junction bases numbered 6, after V lost 5 bases and J lost 7 bases. Per the germline V gene, CDR1 is PRHDT and CDR2 is FYEKMQ (reference sequence).